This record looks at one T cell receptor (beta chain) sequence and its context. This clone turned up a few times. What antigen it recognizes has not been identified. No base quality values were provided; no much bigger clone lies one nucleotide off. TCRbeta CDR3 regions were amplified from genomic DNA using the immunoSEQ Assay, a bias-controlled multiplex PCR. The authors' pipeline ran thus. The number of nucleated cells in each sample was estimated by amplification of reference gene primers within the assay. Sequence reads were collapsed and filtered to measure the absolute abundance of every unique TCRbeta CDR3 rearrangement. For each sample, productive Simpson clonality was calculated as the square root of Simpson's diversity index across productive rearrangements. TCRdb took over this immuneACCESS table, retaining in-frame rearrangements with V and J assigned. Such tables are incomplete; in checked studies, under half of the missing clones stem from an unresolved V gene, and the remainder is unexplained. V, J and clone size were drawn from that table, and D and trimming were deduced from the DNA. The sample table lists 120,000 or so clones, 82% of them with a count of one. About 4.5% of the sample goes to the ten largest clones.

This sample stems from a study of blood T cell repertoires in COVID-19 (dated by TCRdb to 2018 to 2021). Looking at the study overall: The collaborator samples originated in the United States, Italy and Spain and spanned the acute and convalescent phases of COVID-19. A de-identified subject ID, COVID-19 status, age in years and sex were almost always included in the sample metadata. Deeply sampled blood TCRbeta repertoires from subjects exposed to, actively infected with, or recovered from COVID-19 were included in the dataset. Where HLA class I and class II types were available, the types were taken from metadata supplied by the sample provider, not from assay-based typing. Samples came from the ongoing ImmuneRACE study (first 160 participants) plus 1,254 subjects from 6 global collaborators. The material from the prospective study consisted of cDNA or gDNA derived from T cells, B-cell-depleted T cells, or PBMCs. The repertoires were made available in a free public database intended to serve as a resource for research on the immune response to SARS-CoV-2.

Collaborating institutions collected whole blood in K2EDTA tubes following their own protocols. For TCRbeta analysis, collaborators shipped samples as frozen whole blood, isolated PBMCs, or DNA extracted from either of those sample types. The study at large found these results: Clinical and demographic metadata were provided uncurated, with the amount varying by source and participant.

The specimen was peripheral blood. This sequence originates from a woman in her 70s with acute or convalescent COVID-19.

DNA sequence: TGTGCCAGCAGCAGGGACAGGGGACACACCGGGGAGCTGTTTTTT. The resulting protein is CASSRDRGHTGELFF. This sequence uses TRBV6-2 or TRBV6-3 and TRBJ2-2, and TRBD1 aligns with 10 junction nucleotides. CDR1 and CDR2 (MNHEY, SVGEGT) derive from the germline V gene. Clipping removes 6 bases from V and 3 bases from J, with 4 as the unmatched junction base count. There are 15 amino acids in the CDR3, from cysteine to phenylalanine inclusive. Just CDR3 DNA is preserved here, 45 bases in frame from base 1.